This TCR beta chain was identified during a study of cytomegalovirus exposure and HLA in healthy donors. Study details: When just under 400 donors were genotyped, roughly four fifths of them were found to fall in the Caucasian-associated ancestry cluster.

Study outcomes and limitations: Despite most TCR sequences being rare, some public TCRs occurred in many donors. Productive rates of about 87% or about 30% were seen for most TCR beta V segments in an earlier analysis. DRB1 showed the most TCR associations and HLA-C the fewest in a later analysis, as rates varied by HLA locus.

Primers: 60 Vbeta forward and 13 Jbeta reverse. Profiling relied on immunoSEQ multiplex PCR, and the TCRdb table lists in-frame clones only, not all of them. The data show about 140,000 clones, around 85% seen once. This clone was observed once. The antigen remains undetermined. V was pared by 5 bases and J by 0 bases, with 14 bases between. The CDR3 runs to 16 residues. Germline CDR1 is WNHNN and CDR2 is SYGVQD (reference sequence). J is TRBJ2-1 and V is TRBV10-1, with D maybe TRBD2 (5 bases). Sequences were obtained from PBMCs. The TCR originated in a female donor in good health and CMV-seronegative. In DNA form, the CDR3 reads TGCGCCAGCAGTAATAAGGAGGCGAGCTCCTACAATGAGCAGTTCTTC. This gives the protein CASSNKEASSYNEQFF.